The clone carrying this T cell receptor (beta chain) was observed a few times. Its matching antigen is unknown. Arm-PCR of CDR3 regions and iRepertoire HTBI primers were used to build TCR beta libraries. Each CDR3 protein is one row after TCRdb ran MiXCR on the multiplex PCR reads. Of over 400,000 distinct CDR3 sequences in the sample, around 13% were seen once. This entry comes from a study of regulatory T cells in long-lasting Graves disease. As for the study in general: Antithyroid drugs had been taken by newly diagnosed Graves' patients for under 3 months. The study, taken as a whole, reports: Newly diagnosed disease favored TRBV20-1 and TRBJ2-1 over persistent disease. Newly diagnosed patients shared 850 to 1,000 public clonotypes; persistent patients shared approximately 2,700.

Trimming took 4 bases from V and 0 from J; bases not matched to a gene: 7. Germline V gene lookup returns CDR1 MDHEN and CDR2 SYDVKM. This CDR3 has 17 residues. The time point is: newly diagnosed GD, antithyroid drugs for less than 3 months. Following extraction of RNA from PBMCs, that RNA was used to make the TCR library. The data also belong to a second study, concerning T cells in Graves' hyperthyroidism and ophthalmopathy. That study reports: Clonotypes that were expanded in thyroid above 0.001 mostly appeared in blood too.

This TCR derives from a woman between 45 and 60 years old with Graves disease. Sequenced here: peripheral blood mononuclear cells (PBMCs), sampled at new diagnosis, from a patient treated with antithyroid drugs. The chain recombines TRBV28 with TRBJ2-1; TRBD2 matches at 9 bases. CDR3 region: CASSSLHSGSSYNEQFF. CDR3 nucleotides: TGTGCCAGCAGTTCCCTCCATAGCGGGAGCTCCTACAATGAGCAGTTCTTC.